This paragraph covers one T cell receptor beta chain sequence. Its antigen is as yet unknown. Only in-frame clones appear in the TCRdb table, and some are missing; sequencing was by immunoSEQ multiplex PCR. The sample consists of 20,000 to 30,000 clones, 70% to 75% of them appearing once. Per the germline V gene, CDR1 is ENHRY and CDR2 is SYGVKD. V dropped 6 bases and J dropped 2 bases, with 16 bases sitting between them. The CDR3 is 15 residues long. This specimen belongs to a study of cytotoxic CD8 clonotypes in ibrutinib-treated CLL. Background on the study: After a median of around 68 months, roughly 15 patients stayed remitted and approximately twelve progressed; responses had been partial in about 24 and complete in 2.

Points from the study as a whole: The clonality went up when patients responded to ibrutinib and dropped back toward baseline at progression. There were differences in sampling times between sustained-remission and progressing patients.

This specimen was PBMCs, taken after 12 months of ibrutinib treatment. The chain has TRBV10-3 and TRBJ2-5, with D possibly TRBD1 on 7 matching bases. This clonotype was sampled from a human donor with chronic lymphocytic leukemia. The CDR3 sequence: CAIRQAGGGQETQYF. CDR3 DNA sequence: TGTGCCATCAGACAAGCAGGGGGAGGTCAAGAGACCCAGTACTTC.